The next 10 T cell receptor beta chains were all read from a single sample in a study of cytomegalovirus exposure and HLA in healthy donors. PCR amplification relied on 60 Vbeta primers (plus 13 Jbeta primers). This table comes from immunoSEQ multiplex PCR, and its TCRdb copy is limited to in-frame clones, with some not included. The table lists more than 110,000 clones, roughly 77% of them singletons, with 2% to 2.5% in the top ten. The specimen was PBMCs. The receptor set was obtained from a man aged 30-40 years in good health and CMV-seronegative.

The chain links TRBV6-1 to TRBJ1-6; D is uncertain. Looked up from germline, CDR1 is MNHNS and CDR2 is SASEGT. Trimming removed 7 bases from V and 5 bases from J, with 9 bases in between. The CDR3 is 13 amino acids. This CDR3 reads CASKSGNNSPLHF. The CDR3 DNA sequence: TGTGCCAGCAAGTCGGGAAATAATTCACCCCTCCACTTT.

The J gene is TRBJ1-2, the V gene TRBV28; D perhaps matches TRBD1 (5 bases). The CDR3 is made up of 13 amino acids. The germline CDR1 and CDR2 sequences are MDHEN and SYDVKM. The germline V and J ends were trimmed by 5 bases and 8 bases, with 15 bases remaining between them. The CDR3 DNA is TGTGCCAGCAGTGGGGGAGGTAATATAGGCTACACCTTC. Its protein product is CASSGGGNIGYTF.

The chain is built from TRBV7-6 and TRBJ1-5; 8 bases map to TRBD1. After removal of 4 bases from V and 5 bases from J, the junction contained 7 bases not matched to a gene. The V gene's germline CDR1 is SGHVS and CDR2 FNYEAQ. The CDR3 is made up of 15 amino acids. The CDR3 DNA sequence: TGTGCCAGCAGCTCTTTAGACAGGGGAGATCAGCCCCAGCATTTT. Translated, it gives CASSSLDRGDQPQHF.

The genes are TRBV5-6 and TRBJ2-7, with 8 bases that match TRBD1. The CDR3 runs 16 residues. J gave up 3 bases and V 0 bases, and 8 bases lay outside the gene matches. Looked up from germline, CDR1 is SGHDT and CDR2 is YYEEEE. This CDR3 is CASSLARGQAYYEQYF. The DNA for the CDR3 is TGTGCCAGCAGCTTGGCTCGGGGACAGGCCTACTACGAGCAGTACTTC.

The genes are TRBV5-1 and TRBJ2-7; TRBD1 might be the D (6 bases). CDR1 and CDR2 (germline): SGHRS, YFSETQ. The CDR3 is 16 residues long. V shed 4 bases and J shed 2 bases, with 19 bases lying between them. The CDR3 DNA reads TGCGCCAGCAGCCCTAAAACCCTGGGACACCCCTACGAGCAGTACTTC. The encoded protein is CASSPKTLGHPYEQYF.

In the case of this clone: The junction departs from germline at one end; a sequencing error may be responsible. V usage is TRBV2 and J usage is TRBJ2-7, with D possibly matching TRBD1 (5 bases). Per the germline V gene, CDR1 is SNHLY and CDR2 is FYNNEI. This CDR3 contains 12 residues. The CDR3 loop reads CASSESRTSRDF. In DNA, the CDR3 is TGTGCCAGCAGTGAATCAAGGACGTCCAGGGACTTC. Combining the CDR3 with reference TRBV2 and TRBJ2-7 gives the whole variable domain EPEVTQTPSHQVTQMGQEVILRCVPISNHLYFYWYRQILGQKVEFLVSFYNNEISEKSEIFDDQFSVERPDGSNFTLKIRSTKLEDSAMYFCASSESRTSRDFGPGTRLTVT.

This clone was counted once. The V gene is TRBV5-3, the J gene TRBJ2-7; a possible D gene is TRBD1 (5 bases). TRBV5-3 is treated as an ORF (open reading frame) with a function not yet certain. Trimming took 0 bases from V and 2 from J, leaving 9 bases between them. The CDR3 sequence is 14 residues long. The CDR3, as DNA: TGTGCCAGAAGCTTGGTACAGGAGACCTACGAGCAGTACTTC. It codes for CARSLVQETYEQYF.

The chain is built from TRBV28 and TRBJ2-7; 10 bases align to TRBD2. V was pared by 5 bases and J by 3 bases, with 7 bases of the junction left unmatched. The CDR3 length is 15 residues. Per germline, CDR1 MDHEN and CDR2 SYDVKM. The CDR3 sequence: CASSPRSGRVYEQYF. The CDR3, as DNA: TGTGCCAGCAGTCCCAGAAGCGGGAGGGTCTACGAGCAGTACTTC.

The CDR3 DNA follows: TGTGCCAGTAGTATAGGATTGACAGGGCGATATAGCAATCAGCCCCAGCATTTT. It specifies CASSIGLTGRYSNQPQHF. The chain is built from TRBV19 and TRBJ1-5; 7 bases fit TRBD1. This CDR3 spans 18 amino acids. Per the germline V gene, CDR1 is LNHDA and CDR2 is SQIVND (reference sequence). Trimming removed 1 base from V and 0 bases from J; junction bases left unmatched: 9.

The chain links TRBV5-1 to TRBJ2-7; D perhaps matches TRBD2 (7 bases). Germline-derived CDR1 and CDR2 are SGHRS and YFSETQ. V dropped 5 bases and J dropped 4 bases, with 16 bases sitting between them. This CDR3 comprises 14 residues. CDR3 in DNA: TGCGCCAGCAGGTTCGCGGGGGCGCTTTACGAGCAGTACTTC. It is translated as CASRFAGALYEQYF.